This T cell receptor beta chain originates from a study of shared clonotypes between healthy human individuals. This CDR3 is built from 17 residues. Germline loops: CDR1 LNHDA, CDR2 SQIVND (reference sequence). Trimming took 5 bases from V and 5 from J; bases not matched to a gene: 12. At a deep level, the assay was run. Sequenced by immunoSEQ multiplex PCR; TCRdb stores in-frame clones only, minus some. This table holds roughly 700,000 clones, around 72% found once. The rearrangement uses TRBV19 and TRBJ2-1; TRBD2 aligns across 10 bases. The receptor was derived from a woman between 25 and 40 years old in good health. The sequencing input was memory CD4+ T cells sorted from blood. As to subset: CD45RA-negative fraction. CDR3 DNA: TGTGCCAGTAGTCAACCTGCTCAAGCGGGAGGGAACAATGAGCAGTTCTTC. Translated: CASSQPAQAGGNNEQFF.